This T cell receptor beta chain was sequenced in a study of OX40 agonist ivuxolimab in advanced cancers. The repertoire was sequenced with immunoSEQ multiplex PCR; TCRdb's copy has only in-frame clones and lacks some. The repertoire holds fewer than 95,000 clones, about 90% seen once, with 6% to 7.5% in the top ten. The CDR3 consists of 19 residues. Germline CDR1 SEHNR, CDR2 FQNEAQ (reference sequence). Deletions cut 5 bases from V and 0 bases from J, with 20 bases between. Exclusion applied to patients with autoimmune disease history or systemic immunosuppression. Here the sequenced sample was CD4+ or CD8+ T cells sorted from blood, taken in a trial of the OX40 agonist ivuxolimab. The receptor comes from an adult with an advanced solid tumor such as melanoma, head and neck, liver or kidney cancer. This chain joins TRBV7-9 and TRBJ2-6; D gene ambiguous. CDR3 nucleotide sequence: TGTGCCAGCAGCCCTCGCCTGACAAGCAGGAACTCTGGGGCCAACGTCCTGACTTTC. Translated: CASSPRLTSRNSGANVLTF.